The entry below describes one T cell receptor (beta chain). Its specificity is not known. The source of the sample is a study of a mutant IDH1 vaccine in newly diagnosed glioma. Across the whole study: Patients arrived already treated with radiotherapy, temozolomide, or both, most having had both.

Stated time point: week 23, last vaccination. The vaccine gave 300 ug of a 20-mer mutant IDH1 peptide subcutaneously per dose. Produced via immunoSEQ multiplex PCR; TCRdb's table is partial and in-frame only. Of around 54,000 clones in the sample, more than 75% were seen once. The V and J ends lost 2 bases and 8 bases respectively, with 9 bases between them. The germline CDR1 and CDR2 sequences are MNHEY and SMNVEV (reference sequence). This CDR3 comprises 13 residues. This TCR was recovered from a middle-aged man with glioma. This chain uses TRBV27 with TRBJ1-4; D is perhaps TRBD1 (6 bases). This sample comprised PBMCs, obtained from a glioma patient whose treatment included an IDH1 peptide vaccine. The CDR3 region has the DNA TGTGCCAGCAGTTTAAACAGGGTGGAAAAACTGTTTTTT. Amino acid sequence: CASSLNRVEKLFF. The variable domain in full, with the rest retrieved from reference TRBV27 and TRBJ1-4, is EAQVTQNPRYLITVTGKKLTVTCSQNMNHEYMSWYRQDPGLGLRQIYYSMNVEVTDKGDVPEGYKVSRKEKRNFPLILESPSPNQTSLYFCASSLNRVEKLFFGSGTQLSVL.